The entry below gives a single TCR beta chain sequence along with its context. Its antigen is unknown. This entry belongs to a study of T cell responses to AZD1222 COVID-19 vaccine. General observations from the study: When two AZD1222 doses had been given, Spike-specific TCR breadth and depth rose.

Repertoires were generated with immunoSEQ multiplex PCR, while TCRdb's copy carries only in-frame clones and drops some. The sample records roughly 200,000 clones, roughly 93% being singletons. Germline V gives CDR1 KGHSH, CDR2 LQKENI. V dropped 3 bases and J dropped 4 bases, with 13 bases sitting between them. The CDR3 is 15 residues long. This sequence was found in an adult who received the MenACWY meningococcal vaccine as a control. This chain joins TRBV18 and TRBJ1-5, with D maybe TRBD1 (5 bases). The sequenced sample was peripheral blood, obtained 28 days after the second dose of the MenACWY control vaccine. This CDR3 reads CASSPTGTRNQPQHF. The CDR3 nucleotides read TGTGCCAGCTCACCTACCGGGACCAGAAATCAGCCCCAGCATTTT.